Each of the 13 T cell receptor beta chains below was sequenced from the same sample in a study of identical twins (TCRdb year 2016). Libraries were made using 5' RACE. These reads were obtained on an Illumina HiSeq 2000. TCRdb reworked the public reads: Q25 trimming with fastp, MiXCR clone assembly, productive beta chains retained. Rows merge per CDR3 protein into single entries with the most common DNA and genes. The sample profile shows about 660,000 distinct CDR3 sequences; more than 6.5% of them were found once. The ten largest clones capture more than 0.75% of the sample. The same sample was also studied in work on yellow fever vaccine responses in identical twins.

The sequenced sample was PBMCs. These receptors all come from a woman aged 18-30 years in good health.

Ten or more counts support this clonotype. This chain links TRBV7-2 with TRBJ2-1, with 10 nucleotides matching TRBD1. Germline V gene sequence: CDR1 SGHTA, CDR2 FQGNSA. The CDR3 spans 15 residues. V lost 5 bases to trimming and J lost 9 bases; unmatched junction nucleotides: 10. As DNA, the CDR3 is TGTGCCAGCAGCCCAGACAGGGGGCGGGGTCGTGAGCAGTTCTTC. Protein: CASSPDRGRGREQFF. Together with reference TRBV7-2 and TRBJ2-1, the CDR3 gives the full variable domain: GAGVSQSPSNKVTEKGKDVELRCDPISGHTALYWYRQSLGQGLEFLIYFQGNSAPDKSGLPSDRFSAERTGGSVSTLTIQRTQQEDSAVYLCASSPDRGRGREQFFGPGTRLTVL.

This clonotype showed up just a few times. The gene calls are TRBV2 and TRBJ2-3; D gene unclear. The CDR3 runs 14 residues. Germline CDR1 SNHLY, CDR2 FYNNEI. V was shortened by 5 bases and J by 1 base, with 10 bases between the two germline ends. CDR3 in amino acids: CASSQVEGTDTQYF. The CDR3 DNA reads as TGTGCCAGCAGTCAGGTTGAGGGCACAGATACGCAGTATTTT. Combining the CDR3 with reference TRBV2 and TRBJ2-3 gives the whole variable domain EPEVTQTPSHQVTQMGQEVILRCVPISNHLYFYWYRQILGQKVEFLVSFYNNEISEKSEIFDDQFSVERPDGSNFTLKIRSTKLEDSAMYFCASSQVEGTDTQYFGPGTRLTVL.

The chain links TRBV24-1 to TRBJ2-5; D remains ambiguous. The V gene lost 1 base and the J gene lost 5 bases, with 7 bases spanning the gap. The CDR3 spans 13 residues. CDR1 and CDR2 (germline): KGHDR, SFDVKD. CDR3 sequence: CATSDFGWETQYF. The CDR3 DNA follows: TGTGCCACCAGTGATTTCGGGTGGGAGACCCAGTACTTC.

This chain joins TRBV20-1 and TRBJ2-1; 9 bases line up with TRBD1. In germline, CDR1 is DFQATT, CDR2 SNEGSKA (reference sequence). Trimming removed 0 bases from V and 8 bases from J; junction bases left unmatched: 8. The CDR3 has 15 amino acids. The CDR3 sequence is CSAREYRGLPDEQFF. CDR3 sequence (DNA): TGCAGTGCTAGAGAATACAGGGGGCTTCCGGATGAGCAGTTCTTC.

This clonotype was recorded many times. The CDR3 DNA sequence: TGTGCCACCAGCAGAGTAACAGGGGGAATAGACGAGCAGTACTTC. Protein: CATSRVTGGIDEQYF. This chain links TRBV15 with TRBJ2-7, with 8 bases lining up with TRBD1. CDR3 size: 15 residues. V lost 1 base, J lost 5 bases, and 7 bases stayed unmatched. Germline V gives CDR1 LNHNV, CDR2 YYDKDF (reference sequence).

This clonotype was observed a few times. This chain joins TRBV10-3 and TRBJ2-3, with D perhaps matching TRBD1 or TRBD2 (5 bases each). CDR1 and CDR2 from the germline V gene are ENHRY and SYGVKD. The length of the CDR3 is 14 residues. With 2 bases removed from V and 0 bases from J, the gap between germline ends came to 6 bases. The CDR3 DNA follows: TGTGCCATCAGTGAGGGGGACAGCACAGATACGCAGTATTTT. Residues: CAISEGDSTDTQYF.

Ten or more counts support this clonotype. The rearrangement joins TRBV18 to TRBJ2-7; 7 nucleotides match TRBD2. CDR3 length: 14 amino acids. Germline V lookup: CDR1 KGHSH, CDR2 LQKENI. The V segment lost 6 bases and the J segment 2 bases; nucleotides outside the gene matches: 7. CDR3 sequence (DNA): TGTGCCAGCTCTCCTTTTGGGACTACCTACGAGCAGTACTTC. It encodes CASSPFGTTYEQYF.

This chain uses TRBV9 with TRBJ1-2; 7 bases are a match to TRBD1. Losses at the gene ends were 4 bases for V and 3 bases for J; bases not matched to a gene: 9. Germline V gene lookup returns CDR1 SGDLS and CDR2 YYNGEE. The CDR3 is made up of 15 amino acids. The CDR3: CASSPRWQGDYGYTF. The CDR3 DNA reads TGTGCCAGCAGCCCCCGCTGGCAGGGGGACTATGGCTACACCTTC. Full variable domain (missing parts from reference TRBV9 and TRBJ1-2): DSGVTQTPKHLITATGQRVTLRCSPRSGDLSVYWYQQSLDQGLQFLIQYYNGEERAKGNILERFSAQQFPDLHSELNLSSLELGDSALYFCASSPRWQGDYGYTFGSGTRLTVV.

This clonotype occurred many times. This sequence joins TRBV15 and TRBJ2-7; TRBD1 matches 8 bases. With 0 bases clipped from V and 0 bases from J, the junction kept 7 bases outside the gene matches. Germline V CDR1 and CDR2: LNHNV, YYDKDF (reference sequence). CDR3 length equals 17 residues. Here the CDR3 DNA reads TGTGCCACCAGCAGAGAGTCCCCTGACAGGGGCTCCTACGAGCAGTACTTC. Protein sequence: CATSRESPDRGSYEQYF.

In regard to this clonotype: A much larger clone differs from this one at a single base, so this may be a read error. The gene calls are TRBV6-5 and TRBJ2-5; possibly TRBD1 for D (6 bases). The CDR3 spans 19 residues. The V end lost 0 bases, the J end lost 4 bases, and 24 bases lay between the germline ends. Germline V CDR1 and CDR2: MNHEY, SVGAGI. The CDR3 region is CASSYSPSEGVTRRETQYF. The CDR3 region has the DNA TGTGCCAGCAGTTACTCCCCAAGCGAGGGGGTGACACGGCGAGAGACCCAGTACTTC.

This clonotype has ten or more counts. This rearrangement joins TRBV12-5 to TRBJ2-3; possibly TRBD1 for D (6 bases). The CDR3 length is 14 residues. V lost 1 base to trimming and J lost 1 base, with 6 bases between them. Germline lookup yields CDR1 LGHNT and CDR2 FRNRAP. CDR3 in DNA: TGTGCTAGTGGTTTGGGACAGGGCACAGATACGCAGTATTTT. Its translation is CASGLGQGTDTQYF.

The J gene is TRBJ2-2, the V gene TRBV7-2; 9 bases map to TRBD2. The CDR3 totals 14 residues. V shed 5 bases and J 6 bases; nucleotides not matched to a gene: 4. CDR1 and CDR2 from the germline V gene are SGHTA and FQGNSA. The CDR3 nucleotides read TGTGCCAGCAGCACAGGACTAGCGTCCGGGGAGCTGTTTTTT. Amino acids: CASSTGLASGELFF.

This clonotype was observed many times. This CDR3 reads CASSFSGTRRQPKTYNEQFF. The CDR3 DNA reads as TGCGCCAGCAGCTTCTCCGGGACTAGGCGTCAGCCGAAAACCTACAATGAGCAGTTCTTC. The chain carries TRBV5-1 and TRBJ2-1; 8 bases are shared with TRBD2. Germline V gene sequence: CDR1 SGHRS, CDR2 YFSETQ. V trimming: 2 bases; J trimming: 2 bases; junction bases outside the gene matches: 18. The CDR3 contains 20 residues.